One TCR beta chain is described in this entry. The antigen remains undetermined. Measured with immunoSEQ multiplex PCR; TCRdb has only the in-frame clones, and not every one. The table records some 150,000 clones, 85% to 95% of them present only once. The sample is drawn from a study of T cell responses to AZD1222 COVID-19 vaccine. Study findings and constraints: Mapped onto spike, vaccine-associated CD4 TCRs spanned it and were dominant at 160-218 and 743-854. After the peak T cell response, and only then, were repertoires sampled. Possibly, clonal diversity was underestimated; donors were largely white British and included more females.

The germline gives CDR1 LGHDT, CDR2 YNNKEL (reference sequence). This CDR3 comprises 18 residues. V was clipped by 3 bases and J by 5 bases; unmatched bases: 14. This TCR was recovered from an adult in good health. This sample comprised peripheral blood, obtained on day 0 of AZD1222 vaccination. This chain joins TRBV3-1 (or the pseudogene TRBV3-2) and TRBJ2-3; 10 positions agree with TRBD2. The CDR3 DNA is TGTGCCAGCAGCCATTCGGCTAGCGGGGGCCCTTTTGAAGATACGCAGTATTTT. Protein product: CASSHSASGGPFEDTQYF.